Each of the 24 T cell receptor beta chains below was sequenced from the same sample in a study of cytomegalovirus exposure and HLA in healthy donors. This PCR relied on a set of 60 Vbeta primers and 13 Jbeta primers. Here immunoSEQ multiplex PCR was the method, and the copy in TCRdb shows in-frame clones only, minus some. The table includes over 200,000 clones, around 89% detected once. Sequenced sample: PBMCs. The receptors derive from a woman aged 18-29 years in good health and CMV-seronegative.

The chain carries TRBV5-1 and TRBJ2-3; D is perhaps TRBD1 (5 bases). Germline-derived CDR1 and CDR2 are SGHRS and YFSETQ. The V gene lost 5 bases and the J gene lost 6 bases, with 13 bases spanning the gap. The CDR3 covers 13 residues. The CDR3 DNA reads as TGCGCCAGCAGTTCAGGGTTTGCGGATACGCAGTATTTT. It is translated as CASSSGFADTQYF.

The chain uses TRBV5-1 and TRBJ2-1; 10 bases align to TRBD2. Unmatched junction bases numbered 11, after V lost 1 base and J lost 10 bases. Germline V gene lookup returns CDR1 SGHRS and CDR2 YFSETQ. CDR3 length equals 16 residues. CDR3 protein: CASSLSLAGGFGEQFF. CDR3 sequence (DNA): TGCGCCAGCAGCTTGAGTTTAGCGGGGGGTTTCGGAGAGCAGTTCTTC.

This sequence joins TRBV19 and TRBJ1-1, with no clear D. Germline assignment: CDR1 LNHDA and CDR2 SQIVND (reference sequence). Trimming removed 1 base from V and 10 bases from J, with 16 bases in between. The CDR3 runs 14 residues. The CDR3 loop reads CASSIVLGGNSAFF. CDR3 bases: TGTGCCAGTAGTATAGTCCTCGGCGGGAATTCAGCTTTCTTT.

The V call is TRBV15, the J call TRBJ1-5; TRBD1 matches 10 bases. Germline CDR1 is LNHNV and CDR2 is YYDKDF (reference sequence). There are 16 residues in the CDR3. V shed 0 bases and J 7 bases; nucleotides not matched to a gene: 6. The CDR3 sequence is CATSRDIGQGGQPQHF. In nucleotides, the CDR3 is TGTGCCACCAGCAGAGATATCGGACAGGGGGGACAGCCCCAGCATTTT.

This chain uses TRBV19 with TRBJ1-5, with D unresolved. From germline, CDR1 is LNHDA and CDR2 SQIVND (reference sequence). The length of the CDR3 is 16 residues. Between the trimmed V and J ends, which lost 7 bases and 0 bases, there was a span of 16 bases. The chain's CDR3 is CASTRNAGNSNQPQHF. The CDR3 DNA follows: TGTGCCAGTACCCGAAACGCGGGAAATAGCAATCAGCCCCAGCATTTT.

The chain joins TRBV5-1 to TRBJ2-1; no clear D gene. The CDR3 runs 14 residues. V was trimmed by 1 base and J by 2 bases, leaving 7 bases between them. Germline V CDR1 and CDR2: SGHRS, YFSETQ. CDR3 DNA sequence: TGCGCCAGCAGCTTGTCACAAGCCTACAATGAGCAGTTCTTC. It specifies CASSLSQAYNEQFF.

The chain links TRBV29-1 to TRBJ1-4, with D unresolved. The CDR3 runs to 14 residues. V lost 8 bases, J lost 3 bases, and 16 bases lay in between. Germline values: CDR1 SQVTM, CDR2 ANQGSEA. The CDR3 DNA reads TGCAGCCGTACTGAGACGGCGGCTAATGAAAAACTGTTTTTT. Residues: CSRTETAANEKLFF.

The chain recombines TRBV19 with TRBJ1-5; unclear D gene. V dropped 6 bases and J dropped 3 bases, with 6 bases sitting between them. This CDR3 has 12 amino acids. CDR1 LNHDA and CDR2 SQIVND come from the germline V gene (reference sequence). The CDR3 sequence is CASREANQPQHF. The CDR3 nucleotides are TGTGCCAGTAGGGAGGCCAATCAGCCCCAGCATTTT. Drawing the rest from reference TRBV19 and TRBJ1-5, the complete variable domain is DGGITQSPKYLFRKEGQNVTLSCEQNLNHDAMYWYRQDPGQGLRLIYYSQIVNDFQKGDIAEGYSVSREKKESFPLTVTSAQKNPTAFYLCASREANQPQHFGDGTRLSIL.

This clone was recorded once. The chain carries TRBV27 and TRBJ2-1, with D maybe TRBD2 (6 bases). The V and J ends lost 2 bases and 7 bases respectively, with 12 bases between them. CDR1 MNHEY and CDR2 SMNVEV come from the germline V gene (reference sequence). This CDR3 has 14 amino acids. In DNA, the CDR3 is TGTGCCAGCAGTTTAACGGTCGCGGGAAATGAGCAGTTCTTC. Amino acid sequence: CASSLTVAGNEQFF.

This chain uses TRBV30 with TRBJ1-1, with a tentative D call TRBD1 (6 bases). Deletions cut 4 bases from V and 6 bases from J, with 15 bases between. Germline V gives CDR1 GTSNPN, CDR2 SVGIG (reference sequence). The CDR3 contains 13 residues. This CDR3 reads CAWTPTWGPEAFF. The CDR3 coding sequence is TGTGCCTGGACCCCCACGTGGGGGCCTGAAGCTTTCTTT.

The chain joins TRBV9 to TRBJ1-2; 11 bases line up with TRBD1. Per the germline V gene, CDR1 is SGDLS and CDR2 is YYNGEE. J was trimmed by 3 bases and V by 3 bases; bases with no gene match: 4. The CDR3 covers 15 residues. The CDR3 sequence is CASSDRTGGYYGYTF. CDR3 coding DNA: TGTGCCAGCAGCGATCGGACAGGGGGCTACTATGGCTACACCTTC.

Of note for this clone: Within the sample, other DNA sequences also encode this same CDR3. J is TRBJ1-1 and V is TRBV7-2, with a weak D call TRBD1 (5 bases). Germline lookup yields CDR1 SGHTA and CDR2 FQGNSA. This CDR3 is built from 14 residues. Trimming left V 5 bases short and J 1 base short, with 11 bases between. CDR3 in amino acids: CASSLTGGNTEAFF. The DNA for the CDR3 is TGTGCCAGCAGCCTCACCGGGGGGAACACTGAAGCTTTCTTT.

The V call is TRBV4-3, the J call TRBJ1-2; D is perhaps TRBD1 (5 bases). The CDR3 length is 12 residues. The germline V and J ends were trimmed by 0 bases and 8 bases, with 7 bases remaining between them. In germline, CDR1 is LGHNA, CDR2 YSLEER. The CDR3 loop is CASSQEAGGYTF. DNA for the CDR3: TGCGCCAGCAGCCAAGAGGCAGGGGGCTACACCTTC.

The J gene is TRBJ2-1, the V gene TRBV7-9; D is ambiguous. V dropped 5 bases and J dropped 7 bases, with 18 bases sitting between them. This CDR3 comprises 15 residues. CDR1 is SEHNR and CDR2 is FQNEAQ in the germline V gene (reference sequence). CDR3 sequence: CASSLAGNRRNEQFF. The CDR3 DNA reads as TGTGCCAGCAGCCTCGCTGGCAATAGGAGAAATGAGCAGTTCTTC.

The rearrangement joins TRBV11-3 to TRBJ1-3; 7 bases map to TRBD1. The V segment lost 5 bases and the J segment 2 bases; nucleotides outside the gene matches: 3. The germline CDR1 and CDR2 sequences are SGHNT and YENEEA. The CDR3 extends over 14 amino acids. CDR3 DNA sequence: TGTGCCAGCAGCCTCAGGGGGACTGGAAACACCATATATTTT. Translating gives CASSLRGTGNTIYF.

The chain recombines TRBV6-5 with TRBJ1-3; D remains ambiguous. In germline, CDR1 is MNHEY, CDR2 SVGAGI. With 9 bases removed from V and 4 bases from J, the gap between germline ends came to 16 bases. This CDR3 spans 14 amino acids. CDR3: CASSPGRSGNTIYF. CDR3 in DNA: TGTGCCAGTAGCCCCGGTCGCTCAGGAAACACCATATATTTT.

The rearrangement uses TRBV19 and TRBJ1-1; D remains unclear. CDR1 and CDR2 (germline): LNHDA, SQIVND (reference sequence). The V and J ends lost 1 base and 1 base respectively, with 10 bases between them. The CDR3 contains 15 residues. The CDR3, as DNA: TGTGCCAGTAGTATAGTGATGGCCACGAACACTGAAGCTTTCTTT. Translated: CASSIVMATNTEAFF. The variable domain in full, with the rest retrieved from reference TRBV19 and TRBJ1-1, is DGGITQSPKYLFRKEGQNVTLSCEQNLNHDAMYWYRQDPGQGLRLIYYSQIVNDFQKGDIAEGYSVSREKKESFPLTVTSAQKNPTAFYLCASSIVMATNTEAFFGQGTRLTVV.

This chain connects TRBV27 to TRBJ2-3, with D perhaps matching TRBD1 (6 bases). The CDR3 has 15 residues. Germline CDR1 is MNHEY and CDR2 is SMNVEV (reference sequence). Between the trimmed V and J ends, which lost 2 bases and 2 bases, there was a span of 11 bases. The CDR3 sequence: CASSLQGSPTDTQYF. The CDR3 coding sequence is TGTGCCAGCAGTTTACAGGGGAGCCCCACAGATACGCAGTATTTT.

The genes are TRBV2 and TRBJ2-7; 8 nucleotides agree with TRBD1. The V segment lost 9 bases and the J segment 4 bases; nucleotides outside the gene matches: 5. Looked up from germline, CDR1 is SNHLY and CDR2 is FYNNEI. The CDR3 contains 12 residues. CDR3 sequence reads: CASGQGWYEQYF. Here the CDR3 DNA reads TGTGCCAGTGGACAGGGTTGGTACGAGCAGTACTTC.

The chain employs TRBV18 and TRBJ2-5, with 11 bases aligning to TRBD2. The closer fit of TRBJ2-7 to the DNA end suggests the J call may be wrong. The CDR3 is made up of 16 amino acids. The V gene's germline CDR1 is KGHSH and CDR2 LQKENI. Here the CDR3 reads CASSPLAGGDPGEQYF. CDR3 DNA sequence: TGTGCCAGCTCACCACTAGCGGGAGGGGACCCTGGCGAGCAGTACTTC.

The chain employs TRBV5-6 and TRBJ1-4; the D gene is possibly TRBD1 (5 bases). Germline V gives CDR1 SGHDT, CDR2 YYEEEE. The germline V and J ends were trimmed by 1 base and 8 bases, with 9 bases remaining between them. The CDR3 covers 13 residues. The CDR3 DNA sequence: TGTGCCAGCAGCTTGTATGGGGGGGAAAAACTGTTTTTT. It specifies CASSLYGGEKLFF. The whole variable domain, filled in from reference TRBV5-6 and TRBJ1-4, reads DAGVTQSPTHLIKTRGQQVTLRCSPKSGHDTVSWYQQALGQGPQFIFQYYEEEERQRGNFPDRFSGHQFPNYSSELNVNALLLGDSALYLCASSLYGGEKLFFGSGTQLSVL.

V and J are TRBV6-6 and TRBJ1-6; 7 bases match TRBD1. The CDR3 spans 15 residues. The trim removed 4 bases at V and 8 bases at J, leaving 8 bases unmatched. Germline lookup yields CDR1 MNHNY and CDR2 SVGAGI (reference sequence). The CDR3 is CASSSTGFGDSPLHF. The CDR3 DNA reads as TGTGCCAGCAGTTCGACAGGGTTTGGGGATTCACCCCTCCACTTT.

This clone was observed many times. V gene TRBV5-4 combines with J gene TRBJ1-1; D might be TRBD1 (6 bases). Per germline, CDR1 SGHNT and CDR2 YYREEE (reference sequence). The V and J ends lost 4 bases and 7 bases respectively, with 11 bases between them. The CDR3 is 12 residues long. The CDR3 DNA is TGTGCCAGCAGCGCGGACAGACGTGAAGCTTTCTTT. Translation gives CASSADRREAFF. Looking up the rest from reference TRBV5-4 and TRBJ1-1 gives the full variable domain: ETGVTQSPTHLIKTRGQQVTLRCSSQSGHNTVSWYQQALGQGPQFIFQYYREEENGRGNFPPRFSGLQFPNYSSELNVNALELDDSALYLCASSADRREAFFGQGTRLTVV.

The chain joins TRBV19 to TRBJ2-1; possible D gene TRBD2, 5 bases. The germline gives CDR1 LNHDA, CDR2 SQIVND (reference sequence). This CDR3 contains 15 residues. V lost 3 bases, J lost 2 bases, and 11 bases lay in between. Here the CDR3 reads CASSMGGPAYNEQFF. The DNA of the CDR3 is TGTGCCAGTAGTATGGGCGGGCCTGCCTACAATGAGCAGTTCTTC.